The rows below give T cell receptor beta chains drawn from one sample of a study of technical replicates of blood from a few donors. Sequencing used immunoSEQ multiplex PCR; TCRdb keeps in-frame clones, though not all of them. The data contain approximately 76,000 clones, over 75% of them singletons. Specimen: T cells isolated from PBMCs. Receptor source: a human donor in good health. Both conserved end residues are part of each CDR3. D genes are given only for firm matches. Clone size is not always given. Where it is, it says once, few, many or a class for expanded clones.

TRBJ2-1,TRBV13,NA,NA,CASSLDPTGPREQFF,TGTGCCAGCAGCTTAGACCCCACAGGACCCCGAGAGCAGTTCTTC
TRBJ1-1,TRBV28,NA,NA,CASRLSTSGAFF,TGTGCCAGCAGACTAAGTACTTCGGGAGCTTTCTTT
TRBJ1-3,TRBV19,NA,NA,CASRQSSGNTIYF,TGTGCCAGTCGACAGAGCTCTGGAAACACCATATATTTT
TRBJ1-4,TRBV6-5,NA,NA,CASKRTITNEKLFF,TGTGCCAGCAAACGGACAATAACTAATGAAAAACTGTTTTTT
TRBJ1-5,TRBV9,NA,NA,CASSVDEHQPQHF,TGTGCCAGCAGCGTAGATGAGCATCAGCCCCAGCATTTT
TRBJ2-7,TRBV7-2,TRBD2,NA,CASSLELAGIEQYF,TGTGCCAGCAGCTTAGAACTAGCGGGGATCGAGCAGTACTTC
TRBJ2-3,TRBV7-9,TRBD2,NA,CASSPYSGGNTDTQYF,TGTGCCAGCAGCCCCTATAGCGGGGGAAACACAGATACGCAGTATTTT
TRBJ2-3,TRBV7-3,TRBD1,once,CASSLLGQGADWTDTQYF,TGTGCCAGCAGCTTACTCGGACAGGGGGCTGATTGGACAGATACGCAGTATTTT
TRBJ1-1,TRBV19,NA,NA,CASSIAPGTEAFF,TGTGCCAGTAGTATCGCCCCAGGGACAGAAGCTTTCTTT
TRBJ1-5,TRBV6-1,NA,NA,CASSAQGGSNQPQHF,TGTGCCAGCAGTGCTCAGGGAGGGAGCAATCAGCCCCAGCATTTT
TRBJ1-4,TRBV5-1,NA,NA,CASSFVGSEKLFF,TGCGCCAGCAGCTTCGTCGGGAGTGAAAAACTGTTTTTT
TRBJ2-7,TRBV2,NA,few,CASSRDWRTYEQYF,TGTGCCAGCAGCCGGGACTGGCGTACGTACGAGCAGTACTTC
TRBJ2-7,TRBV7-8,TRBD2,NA,CASSYTTGGPDEQYF,TGTGCCAGCAGCTACACCACGGGAGGACCGGACGAGCAGTACTTC
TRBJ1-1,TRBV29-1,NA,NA,CSVSGRGMNTEAFF,TGCAGCGTATCCGGACGGGGAATGAACACTGAAGCTTTCTTT
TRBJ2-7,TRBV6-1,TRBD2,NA,CASSEAGGTYEQYF,TGTGCCAGCAGCGAAGCGGGGGGAACCTACGAGCAGTACTTC
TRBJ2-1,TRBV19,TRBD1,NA,CASTGQGASRNEQFF,TGTGCCAGTACCGGACAGGGGGCTTCACGCAATGAGCAGTTCTTC
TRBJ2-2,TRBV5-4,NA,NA,CASSFIDRASTGELFF,TGTGCCAGCAGCTTCATCGACAGAGCATCGACCGGGGAGCTGTTTTTT
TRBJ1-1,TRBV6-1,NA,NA,CASRYSEAFF,TGTGCCAGCAGATACAGTGAAGCTTTCTTT
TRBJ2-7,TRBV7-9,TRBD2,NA,CASSPGGGTYEQYF,TGTGCCAGCAGCCCTGGCGGGGGGACCTACGAGCAGTACTTC
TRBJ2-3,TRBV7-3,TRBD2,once,CASSYGLAVDTQYF,TGTGCCAGCAGCTACGGACTAGCGGTCGATACGCAGTATTTT
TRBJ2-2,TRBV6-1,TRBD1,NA,CASTPPGQTTGELFF,TGTGCCAGCACCCCACCGGGACAGACCACCGGGGAGCTGTTTTTT
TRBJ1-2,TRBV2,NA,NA,CASSGGTRDDGYTF,TGTGCCAGCAGTGGCGGGACCAGAGACGATGGCTACACCTTC
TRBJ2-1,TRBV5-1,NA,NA,CASSHPMGRYNEQFF,TGCGCCAGCAGCCATCCTATGGGGAGATACAATGAGCAGTTCTTC
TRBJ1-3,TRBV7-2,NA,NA,CASSPLGPLYGGNTIYF,TGTGCCAGCAGCCCCCTAGGTCCCCTGTACGGCGGAAACACCATATATTTT
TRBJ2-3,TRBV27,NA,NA,CASSQYPAGTDTQYF,TGTGCCAGCAGTCAATACCCGGCGGGCACAGATACGCAGTATTTT
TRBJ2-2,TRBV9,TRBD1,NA,CASSATGGWGELFF,TGTGCCAGCAGCGCTACAGGGGGCTGGGGGGAGCTGTTTTTT
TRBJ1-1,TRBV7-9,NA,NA,CASSPGRAEAFF,TGTGCCAGCAGCCCCGGGAGGGCTGAAGCTTTCTTT
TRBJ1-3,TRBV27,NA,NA,CASSTPSGNTIYF,TGTGCCAGCAGTACTCCCTCGGGGAACACCATATATTTT
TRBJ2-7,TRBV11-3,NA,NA,CASSSTRRNEQYF,TGTGCCAGCAGCTCGACTAGGCGGAACGAGCAGTACTTC
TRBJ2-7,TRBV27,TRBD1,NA,CASSLGTDFYEQYF,TGTGCCAGCAGTTTGGGGACAGACTTCTACGAGCAGTACTTC
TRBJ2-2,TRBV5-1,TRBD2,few,CASSPEATSGNTGELFF,TGCGCCAGCAGCCCGGAGGCGACTAGCGGGAACACCGGGGAGCTGTTTTTT
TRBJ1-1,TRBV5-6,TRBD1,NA,CASSLAGIGGITEAFF,TGTGCCAGCAGCTTGGCGGGGATAGGGGGCATCACTGAAGCTTTCTTT
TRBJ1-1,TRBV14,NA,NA,CASSQRGAKTEAFF,TGTGCCAGCAGCCAGCGGGGGGCGAAGACTGAAGCTTTCTTT
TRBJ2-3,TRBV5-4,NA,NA,CASRPDRKGTQYF,TGTGCCAGCAGGCCTGACAGGAAAGGGACGCAGTATTTT
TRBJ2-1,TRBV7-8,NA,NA,CASSLASVNEQFF,TGTGCCAGCAGCTTAGCTAGCGTCAATGAGCAGTTCTTC
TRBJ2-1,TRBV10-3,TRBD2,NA,CAIKATAPVGGDEQFF,TGTGCCATCAAGGCCACGGCCCCCGTCGGGGGGGATGAGCAGTTCTTC
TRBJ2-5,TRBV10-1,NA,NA,CASSASIGETQYF,TGCGCCAGCAGCGCGTCAATTGGAGAGACCCAGTACTTC
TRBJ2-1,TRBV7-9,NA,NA,CASSLRGNEQFF,TGTGCCAGCAGCTTACGGGGGAATGAGCAGTTCTTC
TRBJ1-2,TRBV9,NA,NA,CASSASEVGSRYTF,TGTGCCAGCAGCGCCTCGGAGGTTGGCTCCCGCTACACCTTC
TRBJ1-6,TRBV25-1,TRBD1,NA,CASRTTGNGSPLHF,TGTGCCAGCAGAACGACAGGGAATGGTTCACCCCTCCACTTT
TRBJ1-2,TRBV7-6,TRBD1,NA,CASSLAGTGVGYTF,TGTGCCAGCAGCTTAGCCGGGACAGGGGTGGGCTACACCTTC
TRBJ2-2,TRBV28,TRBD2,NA,CASRDPLASGRPSNTGELFF,TGTGCCAGCAGGGACCCTTTGGCTAGCGGGAGGCCGTCGAACACCGGGGAGCTGTTTTTT
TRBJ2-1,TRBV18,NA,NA,CASSRVAGTVYNEQFF,TGTGCCAGCTCAAGGGTAGCGGGGACAGTTTACAATGAGCAGTTCTTC
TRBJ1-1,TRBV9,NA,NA,CASSVYDRTTEAFF,TGTGCCAGCAGCGTATATGACAGGACCACTGAAGCTTTCTTT
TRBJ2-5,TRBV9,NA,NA,CASSVSLGAKTQYF,TGTGCCAGCAGCGTGAGTCTGGGGGCGAAGACCCAGTACTTC
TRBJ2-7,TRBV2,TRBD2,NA,CASRGSGRVYEQYF,TGTGCCAGCAGAGGTAGCGGGAGGGTTTACGAGCAGTACTTC
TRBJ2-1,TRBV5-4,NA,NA,CASSPGGLSPNEQFF,TGTGCCAGCAGCCCAGGGGGACTTTCCCCCAATGAGCAGTTCTTC
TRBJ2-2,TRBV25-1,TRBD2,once,CASSEWGPSGRAGELFF,TGTGCCAGCAGTGAATGGGGGCCTAGCGGGAGAGCCGGGGAGCTGTTTTTT